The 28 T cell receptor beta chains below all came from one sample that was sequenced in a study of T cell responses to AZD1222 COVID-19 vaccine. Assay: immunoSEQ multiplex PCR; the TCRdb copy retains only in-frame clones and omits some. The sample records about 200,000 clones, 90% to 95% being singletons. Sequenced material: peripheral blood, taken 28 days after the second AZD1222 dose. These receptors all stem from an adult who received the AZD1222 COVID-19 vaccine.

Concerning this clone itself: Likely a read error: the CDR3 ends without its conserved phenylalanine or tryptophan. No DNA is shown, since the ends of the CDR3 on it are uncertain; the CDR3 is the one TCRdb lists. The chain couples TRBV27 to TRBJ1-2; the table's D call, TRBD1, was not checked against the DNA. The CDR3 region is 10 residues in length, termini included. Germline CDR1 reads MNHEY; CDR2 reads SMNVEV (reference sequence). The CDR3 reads CASSSDRADI.

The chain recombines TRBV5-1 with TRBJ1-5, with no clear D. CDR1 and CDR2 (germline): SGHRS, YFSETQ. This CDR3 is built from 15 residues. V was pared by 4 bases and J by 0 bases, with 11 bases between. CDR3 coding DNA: TGCGCCAGCAGCATAGGGAGTGGTAGCAATCAGCCCCAGCATTTT. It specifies CASSIGSGSNQPQHF. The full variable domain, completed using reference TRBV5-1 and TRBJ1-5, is KAGVTQTPRYLIKTRGQQVTLSCSPISGHRSVSWYQQTPGQGLQFLFEYFSETQRNKGNFPGRFSGRQFSNSRSEMNVSTLELGDSALYLCASSIGSGSNQPQHFGDGTRLSIL.

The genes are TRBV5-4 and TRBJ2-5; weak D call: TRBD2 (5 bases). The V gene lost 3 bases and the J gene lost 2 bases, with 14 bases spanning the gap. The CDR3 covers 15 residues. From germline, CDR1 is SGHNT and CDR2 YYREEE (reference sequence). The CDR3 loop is CASSSPPAGQETQYF. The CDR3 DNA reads TGTGCCAGCAGCTCTCCTCCCGCGGGTCAAGAGACCCAGTACTTC.

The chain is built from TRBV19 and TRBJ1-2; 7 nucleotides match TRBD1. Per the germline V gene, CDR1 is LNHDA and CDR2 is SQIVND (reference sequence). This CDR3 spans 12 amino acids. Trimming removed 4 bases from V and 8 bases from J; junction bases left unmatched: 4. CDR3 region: CASSTTGRGYTF. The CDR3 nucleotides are TGTGCCAGTAGTACGACAGGGCGAGGCTACACCTTC.

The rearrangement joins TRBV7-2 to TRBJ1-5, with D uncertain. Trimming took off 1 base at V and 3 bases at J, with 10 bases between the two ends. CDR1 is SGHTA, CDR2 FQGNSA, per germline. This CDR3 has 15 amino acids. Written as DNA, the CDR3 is TGTGCCAGCAGCTTAGGCGTCGGGGTCAATCAGCCCCAGCATTTT. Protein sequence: CASSLGVGVNQPQHF.

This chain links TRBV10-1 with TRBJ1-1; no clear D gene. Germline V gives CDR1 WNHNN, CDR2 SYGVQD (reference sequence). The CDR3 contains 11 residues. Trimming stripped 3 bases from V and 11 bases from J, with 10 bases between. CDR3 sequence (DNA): TGCGCCAGCAGTGATGAGACTGGGGCTTTCTTT. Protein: CASSDETGAFF.

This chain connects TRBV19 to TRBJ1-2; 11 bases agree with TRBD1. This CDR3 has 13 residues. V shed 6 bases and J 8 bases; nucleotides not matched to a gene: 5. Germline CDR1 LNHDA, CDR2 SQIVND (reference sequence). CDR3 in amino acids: CASRDRGLGGYTF. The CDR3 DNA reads TGTGCCAGTAGGGACAGGGGGCTGGGAGGCTACACCTTC.

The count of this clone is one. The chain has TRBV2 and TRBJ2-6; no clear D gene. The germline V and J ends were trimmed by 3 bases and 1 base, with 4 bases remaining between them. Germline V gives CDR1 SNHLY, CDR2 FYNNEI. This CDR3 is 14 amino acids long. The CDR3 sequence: CASSDQSGANVLTF. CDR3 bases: TGTGCCAGCAGTGACCAGTCTGGGGCCAACGTCCTGACTTTC.

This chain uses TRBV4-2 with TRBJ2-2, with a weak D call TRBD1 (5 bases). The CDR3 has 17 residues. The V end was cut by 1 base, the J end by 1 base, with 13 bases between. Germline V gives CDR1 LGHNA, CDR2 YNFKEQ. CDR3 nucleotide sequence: TGTGCCAGCAGCCAAGTAGGCCAGGGAAGGAACACCGGGGAGCTGTTTTTT. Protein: CASSQVGQGRNTGELFF.

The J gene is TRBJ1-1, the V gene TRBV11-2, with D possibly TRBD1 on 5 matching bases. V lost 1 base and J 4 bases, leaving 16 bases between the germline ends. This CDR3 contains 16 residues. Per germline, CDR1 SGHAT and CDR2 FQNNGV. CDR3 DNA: TGTGCCAGCAGCTTAGTTCCCCAGGGAACGGGCACTGAAGCTTTCTTT. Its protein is CASSLVPQGTGTEAFF.

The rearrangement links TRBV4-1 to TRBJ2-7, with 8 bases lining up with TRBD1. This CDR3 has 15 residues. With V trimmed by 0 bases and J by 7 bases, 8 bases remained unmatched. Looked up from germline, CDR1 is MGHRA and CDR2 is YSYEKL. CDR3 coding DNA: TGCGCCAGCAGCCAAGACCGGACAGGGTATAGGGAGCAGTACTTC. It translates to CASSQDRTGYREQYF.

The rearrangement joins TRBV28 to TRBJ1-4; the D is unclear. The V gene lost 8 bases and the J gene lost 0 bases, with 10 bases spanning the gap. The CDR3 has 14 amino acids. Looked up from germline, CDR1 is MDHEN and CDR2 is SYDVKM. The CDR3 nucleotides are TGTGCCAGCGGAAGACCTGCAACTAATGAAAAACTGTTTTTT. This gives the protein CASGRPATNEKLFF.

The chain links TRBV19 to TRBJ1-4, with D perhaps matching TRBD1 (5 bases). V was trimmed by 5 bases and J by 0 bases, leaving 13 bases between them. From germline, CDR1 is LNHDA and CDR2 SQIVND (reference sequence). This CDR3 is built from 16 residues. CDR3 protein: CASSWGWAATNEKLFF. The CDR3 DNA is TGTGCCAGTAGTTGGGGGTGGGCCGCAACTAATGAAAAACTGTTTTTT.

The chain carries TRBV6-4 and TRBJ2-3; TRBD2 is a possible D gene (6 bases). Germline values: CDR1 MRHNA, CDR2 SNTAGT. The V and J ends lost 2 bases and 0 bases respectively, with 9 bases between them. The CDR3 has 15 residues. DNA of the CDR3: TGTGCCAGCAGTGACGATCGGGGGAGCACAGATACGCAGTATTTT. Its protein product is CASSDDRGSTDTQYF.

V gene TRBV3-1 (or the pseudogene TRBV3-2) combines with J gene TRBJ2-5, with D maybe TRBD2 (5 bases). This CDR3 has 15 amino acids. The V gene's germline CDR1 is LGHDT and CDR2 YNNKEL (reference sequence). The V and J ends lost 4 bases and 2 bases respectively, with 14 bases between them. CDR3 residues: CASSPWSSAQETQYF. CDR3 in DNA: TGTGCCAGCAGCCCCTGGAGTAGCGCACAAGAGACCCAGTACTTC.

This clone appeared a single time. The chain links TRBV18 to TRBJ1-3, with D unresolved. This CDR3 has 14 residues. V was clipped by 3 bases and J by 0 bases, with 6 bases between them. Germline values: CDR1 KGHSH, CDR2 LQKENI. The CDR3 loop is CASSPGNSGNTIYF. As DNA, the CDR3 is TGTGCCAGCTCACCGGGAAACTCTGGAAACACCATATATTTT.

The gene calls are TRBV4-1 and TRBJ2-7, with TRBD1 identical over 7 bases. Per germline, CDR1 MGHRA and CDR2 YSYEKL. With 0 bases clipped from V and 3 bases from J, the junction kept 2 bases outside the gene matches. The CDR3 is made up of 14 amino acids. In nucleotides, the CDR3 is TGCGCCAGCAGCCAAGATTGGACAGGCTACGAGCAGTACTTC. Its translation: CASSQDWTGYEQYF.

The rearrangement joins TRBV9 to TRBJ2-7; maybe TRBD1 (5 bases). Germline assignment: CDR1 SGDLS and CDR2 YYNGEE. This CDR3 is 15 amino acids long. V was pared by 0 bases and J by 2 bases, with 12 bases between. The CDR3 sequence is CASSVATTGPYEQYF. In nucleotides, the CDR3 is TGTGCCAGCAGCGTAGCTACAACAGGTCCCTACGAGCAGTACTTC.

DNA of the CDR3: TGTGCCAGCAGTTTAGACTATGGCTACACCTTC. Protein product: CASSLDYGYTF. V is TRBV12-3 or TRBV12-4 and J is TRBJ1-2; D uncertain. The CDR3 runs to 11 residues. V shed 1 base and J shed 3 bases, with 0 bases lying between them.

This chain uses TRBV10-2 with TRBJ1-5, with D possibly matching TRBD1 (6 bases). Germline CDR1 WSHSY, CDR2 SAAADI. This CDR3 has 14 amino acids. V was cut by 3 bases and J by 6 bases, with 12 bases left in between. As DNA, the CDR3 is TGCGCCAGCAGTGACCAGGGGTTAGGTCAGCCCCAGCATTTT. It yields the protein CASSDQGLGQPQHF.

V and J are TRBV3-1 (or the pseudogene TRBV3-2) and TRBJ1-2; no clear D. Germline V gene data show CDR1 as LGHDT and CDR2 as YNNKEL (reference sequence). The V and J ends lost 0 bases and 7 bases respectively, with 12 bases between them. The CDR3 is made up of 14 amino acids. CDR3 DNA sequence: TGTGCCAGCAGCCAAGATGGTGGTTACCCTGGCTACACCTTC. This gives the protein CASSQDGGYPGYTF.

CDR3 nucleotide sequence: TGTGCCAGCAGCTTAAACAGACCTTTTAACTATGGCTACACCTTC. It yields the protein CASSLNRPFNYGYTF. The chain employs TRBV7-9 and TRBJ1-2; the D is unclear. CDR3 length equals 15 residues. Trimming took off 2 bases at V and 1 base at J, with 11 bases between the two ends. The germline V gene encodes CDR1 SEHNR and CDR2 FQNEAQ (reference sequence).

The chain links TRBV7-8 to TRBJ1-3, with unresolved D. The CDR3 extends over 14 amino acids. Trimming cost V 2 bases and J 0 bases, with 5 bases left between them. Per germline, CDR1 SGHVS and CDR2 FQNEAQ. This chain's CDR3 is CASSLNLSGNTIYF. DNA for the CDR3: TGTGCCAGCAGCTTAAATCTCTCTGGAAACACCATATATTTT.

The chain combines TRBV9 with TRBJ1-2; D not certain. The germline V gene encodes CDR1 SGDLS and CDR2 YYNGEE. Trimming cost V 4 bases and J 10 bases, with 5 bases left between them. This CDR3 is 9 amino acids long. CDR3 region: CASSPTYTF. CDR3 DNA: TGTGCCAGCAGCCCGACCTACACCTTC.

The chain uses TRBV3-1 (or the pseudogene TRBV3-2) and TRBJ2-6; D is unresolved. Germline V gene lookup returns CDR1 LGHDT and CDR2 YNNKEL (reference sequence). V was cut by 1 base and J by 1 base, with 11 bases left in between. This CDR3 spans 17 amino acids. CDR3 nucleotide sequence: TGTGCCAGCAGCCAAGGAGCTACGCTTTCTGGGGCCAACGTCCTGACTTTC. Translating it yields CASSQGATLSGANVLTF.

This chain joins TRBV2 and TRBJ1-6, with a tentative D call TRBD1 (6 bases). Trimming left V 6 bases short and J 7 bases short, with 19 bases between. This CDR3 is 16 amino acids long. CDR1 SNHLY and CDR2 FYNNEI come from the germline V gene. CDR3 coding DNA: TGTGCCAGCAGAATGGACAGCAGATTTTACAATTCACCCCTCCACTTT. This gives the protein CASRMDSRFYNSPLHF.

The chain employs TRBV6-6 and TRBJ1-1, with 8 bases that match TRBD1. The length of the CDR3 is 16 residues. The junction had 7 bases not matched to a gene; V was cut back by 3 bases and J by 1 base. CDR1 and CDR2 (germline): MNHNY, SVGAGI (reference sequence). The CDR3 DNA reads TGTGCCAGCAGTTATGGTATCGGACAGGGGAACACTGAAGCTTTCTTT. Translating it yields CASSYGIGQGNTEAFF.

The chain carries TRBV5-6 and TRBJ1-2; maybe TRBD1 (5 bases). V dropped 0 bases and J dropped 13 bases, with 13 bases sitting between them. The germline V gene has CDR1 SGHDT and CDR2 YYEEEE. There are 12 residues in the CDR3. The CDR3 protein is CASSLGQLGATF. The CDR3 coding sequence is TGTGCCAGCAGCTTGGGACAGTTAGGCGCCACCTTC.